These 5 T cell receptor beta chains originate from one sample sequenced in a study of metastatic and nonmetastatic thyroid tumors. No treatment of any kind had been given to any patient before thyroid surgery. MiXCR reprocessed the PCR reads for TCRdb. The sample yields over 50,000 clones, 25% to 35% seen once. Sequenced material: blood. The source is a female donor with papillary thyroid cancer or a benign thyroid nodule (not recorded which). Some clones in this sample may be carry-over from other donors' samples.

The V gene is TRBV10-3, the J gene TRBJ2-3; D is possibly TRBD1 (5 bases). This CDR3 has 12 amino acids. Germline CDR1 reads ENHRY; CDR2 reads SYGVKD. Trimming took 8 bases from V and 4 from J, leaving 10 bases between them. CDR3 residues: CAILVGADTQYF. The CDR3 DNA reads TGTGCCATCCTAGTAGGGGCAGATACGCAGTATTTT.

This chain joins TRBV12-3 or TRBV12-4 and TRBJ1-1; D is ambiguous. Trimming cost V 7 bases and J 0 bases, with 9 bases left between them. CDR3 length: 13 amino acids. This chain's CDR3 is CASKIAVNTEAFF. CDR3 coding DNA: TGTGCCAGCAAAATTGCGGTGAACACTGAAGCTTTCTTT.

The chain employs TRBV28 and TRBJ2-7; no definite D call. Trimming cost V 4 bases and J 4 bases, with 20 bases left between them. The CDR3 runs to 16 residues. In germline, CDR1 is MDHEN, CDR2 SYDVKM. Here the CDR3 reads CASSSPTPSQKYEQYF. The CDR3 DNA follows: TGTGCCAGCAGTTCCCCGACCCCATCTCAGAAATACGAGCAGTACTTC.

This clone has ten or more counts. The chain combines TRBV28 with TRBJ2-2; a possible D gene is TRBD2 (5 bases). V dropped 7 bases and J dropped 0 bases, with 15 bases sitting between them. CDR1 is MDHEN, CDR2 SYDVKM, per germline. The CDR3 runs 16 residues. CDR3 DNA: TGTGCCAGCACTAATCTGAGGGCTCCGAACACCGGGGAGCTGTTTTTT. Protein product: CASTNLRAPNTGELFF. The variable domain in full, with the rest retrieved from reference TRBV28 and TRBJ2-2, is DVKVTQSSRYLVKRTGEKVFLECVQDMDHENMFWYRQDPGLGLRLIYFSYDVKMKEKGDIPEGYSVSREKKERFSLILESASTNQTSMYLCASTNLRAPNTGELFFGEGSRLTVL.

The rearrangement joins TRBV12-3 or TRBV12-4 to TRBJ2-1; 7 bases match TRBD2. There are 11 residues in the CDR3. The V and J ends lost 3 bases and 10 bases, in that order; junction bases with no gene match: 0. The CDR3 sequence: CASSLGGEQFF. CDR3 nucleotide sequence: TGTGCCAGCAGTTTGGGGGGGGAGCAGTTCTTC.